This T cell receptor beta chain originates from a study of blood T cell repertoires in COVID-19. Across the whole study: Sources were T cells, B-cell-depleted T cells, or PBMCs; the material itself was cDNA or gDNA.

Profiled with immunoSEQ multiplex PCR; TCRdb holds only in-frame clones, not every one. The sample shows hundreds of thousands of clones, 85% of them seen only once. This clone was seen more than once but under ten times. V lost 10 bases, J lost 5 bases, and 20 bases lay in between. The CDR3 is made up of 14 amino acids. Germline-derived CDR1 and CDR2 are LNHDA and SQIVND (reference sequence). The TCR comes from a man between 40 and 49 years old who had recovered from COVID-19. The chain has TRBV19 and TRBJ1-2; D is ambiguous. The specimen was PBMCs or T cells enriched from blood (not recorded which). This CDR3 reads CATRPKARGYGYTF. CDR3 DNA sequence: TGTGCCACCAGACCCAAGGCCCGGGGTTATGGCTACACCTTC.